These T cell receptor beta chains were read from a single sample in a study of blood T cell repertoires in COVID-19. The assay was immunoSEQ multiplex PCR, and TCRdb's table has in-frame clones only and misses some. The sample includes over 150,000 clones, approximately 79% of them seen just once. What was sequenced was PBMCs or T cells enriched from blood (not recorded which). The receptors were gathered from a man aged 50 or older who had recovered from COVID-19. The CDR3 runs from the conserved cysteine through the conserved F or W. A D gene is named only where the DNA matches it firmly. Size tells how often a clone was seen (once, few, many) or the class of an expanded clone, and some rows leave it out.

clone_size j_call v_call d_call cdr3_aa cdr3_nt
once TRBJ2-1 TRBV2 TRBD1 CASTPGQGIGEQFF TGTGCCAGCACCCCGGGACAGGGTATCGGTGAGCAGTTCTTC
NA TRBJ1-1 TRBV19 TRBD1 CASSIDWTGPGEAFF TGTGCCAGTAGTATAGACTGGACAGGTCCCGGTGAAGCTTTCTTT
NA TRBJ2-3 TRBV5-4 NA CASSLVGETRGTQYF TGTGCCAGCAGCTTGGTAGGCGAAACCAGGGGTACGCAGTATTTT
NA TRBJ2-3 TRBV19 TRBD2 CASSRRPPGLAGGSTDTQYF TGTGCCAGTAGTCGAAGGCCCCCGGGACTAGCGGGGGGGAGTACAGATACGCAGTATTTT
NA TRBJ1-2 TRBV30 NA CAWIRQAGVYYTF TGTGCCTGGATACGACAGGCGGGGGTATACTACACCTTC
NA TRBJ1-1 TRBV7-2 NA CASSLQVRNTEAFF TGTGCCAGCAGCTTACAGGTCAGGAACACTGAAGCTTTCTTT
NA TRBJ2-1 TRBV5-6 NA CASSLIDSPGQFF TGTGCCAGCAGCTTGATTGACAGTCCGGGGCAGTTCTTC
NA TRBJ1-6 TRBV10-3 NA CAISESAVNSPLHF TGTGCCATCAGTGAGTCGGCAGTAAATTCACCCCTCCACTTT
NA TRBJ1-5 TRBV10-3 TRBD1 CAISAQGDRQPQHF TGTGCCATCAGTGCCCAGGGGGACCGTCAGCCCCAGCATTTT
NA TRBJ2-2 TRBV7-2 NA CASSLESRANTGELFF TGTGCCAGCAGCTTAGAGAGCAGGGCAAACACCGGGGAGCTGTTTTTT
NA TRBJ1-6 TRBV7-9 TRBD1 CASSFQGAHLHF TGTGCCAGCAGCTTTCAGGGGGCGCACCTCCACTTT
many TRBJ1-5 TRBV6-2/TRBV6-3 NA CASSGGVSSLGNQPQHF TGTGCCAGCAGCGGAGGGGTTTCCAGTTTAGGCAATCAGCCCCAGCATTTT
few TRBJ1-6 TRBV5-4 TRBD1 CASSPGQAYNSPLHF TGTGCCAGCAGCCCAGGACAGGCCTATAATTCACCCCTCCACTTT
NA TRBJ2-3 TRBV27 TRBD1 CASSPQGTDTQYF TGTGCCAGCAGTCCACAGGGGACAGATACGCAGTATTTT
NA TRBJ1-3 TRBV5-5 NA CASSLGGSGNTIYF TGTGCCAGCAGCTTGGGAGGGTCTGGAAACACCATATATTTT
NA TRBJ1-1 TRBV2 NA CASSSMTVNTEAFF TGTGCCAGCAGCTCAATGACAGTTAACACTGAAGCTTTCTTT
NA TRBJ2-7 TRBV13 NA CASSLSNYEQYF TGTGCCAGCAGCCTGAGCAACTACGAGCAGTACTTC
NA TRBJ1-1 TRBV11-1 NA CASSPRPGTEAFF TGTGCCAGCAGCCCAAGACCGGGCACTGAAGCTTTCTTT
NA TRBJ2-7 TRBV12-3/TRBV12-4 NA CASSLTYEQYF TGTGCCAGCAGTCTAACCTACGAGCAGTACTTC
NA TRBJ1-4 TRBV18 NA CASSPDSEKLFF TGTGCCAGCTCACCTGACAGTGAAAAACTGTTTTTT
once TRBJ1-5 TRBV18 NA CASSPRRDNQPQHF TGTGCCAGCTCTCCGCGGCGGGATAATCAGCCCCAGCATTTT
NA TRBJ2-2 TRBV4-1 TRBD1 CASSHSGQGAPYTGELFF TGCGCCAGCAGCCATTCCGGACAGGGGGCACCTTACACCGGGGAGCTGTTTTTT
NA TRBJ1-1 TRBV12-5 TRBD1 CASAPGQVTEAFF TGTGCTAGCGCGCCGGGACAGGTGACTGAAGCTTTCTTT
NA TRBJ2-3 TRBV7-2 TRBD2 CASSLEFAGGTDTQYF TGTGCCAGCAGCTTAGAATTCGCGGGGGGTACAGATACGCAGTATTTT
NA TRBJ1-1 TRBV29-1 NA CSATEVRTEAFF TGCAGCGCCACCGAGGTAAGGACTGAAGCTTTCTTT
NA TRBJ1-2 TRBV7-9 NA CASSSPGLGGANYGYTF TGTGCCAGCAGTTCGCCGGGTTTGGGGGGAGCTAACTATGGCTACACCTTC
NA TRBJ2-1 TRBV29-1 TRBD2 CSAEGLAGNHEQFF TGCAGCGCCGAGGGACTAGCGGGAAACCATGAGCAGTTCTTC
NA TRBJ1-1 TRBV6-5 NA CASSYRGGNTEAFF TGTGCCAGCAGTTATAGGGGCGGGAACACTGAAGCTTTCTTT
NA TRBJ1-4 TRBV19 NA CASSIAAGLKLFF TGTGCCAGTAGTATAGCAGCAGGCTTGAAACTGTTTTTT
many TRBJ1-2 TRBV7-8 NA CASSLETGTYGYTF TGTGCCAGCAGCTTAGAGACAGGAACTTATGGCTACACCTTC
NA TRBJ1-5 TRBV6-5 NA CASQSIRSNQPQHF TGTGCCAGCCAAAGTATTAGAAGCAATCAGCCCCAGCATTTT
NA TRBJ1-5 TRBV5-6 TRBD1 CASSLQGQGLGQPQHF TGTGCCAGCAGCTTGCAGGGACAGGGATTAGGGCAGCCCCAGCATTTT
NA TRBJ2-1 TRBV6-5 TRBD2 CASSLRGAYNEQFF TGTGCCAGCAGTTTGCGGGGGGCCTACAATGAGCAGTTCTTC
NA TRBJ2-7 TRBV25-1 TRBD2 CASSDPSGSSYEQYF TGTGCCAGCAGTGATCCTAGCGGGAGCTCCTACGAGCAGTACTTC
NA TRBJ2-7 TRBV29-1 TRBD1 CSVVLQGYEQYF TGCAGCGTTGTATTACAGGGGTACGAGCAGTACTTC
NA TRBJ1-2 TRBV5-1 NA CASSLGTEALGYTF TGCGCCAGCAGCTTGGGGACAGAGGCCCTTGGCTACACCTTC
few TRBJ1-4 TRBV20-1 NA CSASLRQPNEKLFF TGCAGTGCTAGTTTGAGACAGCCTAATGAAAAACTGTTTTTT
NA TRBJ1-3 TRBV7-6 TRBD1 CASAKGARRSGNTIYF TGTGCCAGCGCAAAGGGGGCGCGTCGCTCTGGAAACACCATATATTTT
NA TRBJ2-7 TRBV9 TRBD2 CASSVGGGPYEQYF TGTGCCAGCAGCGTAGGCGGGGGACCCTACGAGCAGTACTTC
NA TRBJ1-4 TRBV6-2/TRBV6-3 TRBD1 CASSRGTGRKLFF TGTGCCAGCAGCCGGGGGACAGGGCGAAAACTGTTTTTT
NA TRBJ2-7 TRBV7-9 TRBD1 CASLNVQGMGSYEQYF TGTGCCAGCCTGAACGTACAGGGGATGGGATCCTACGAGCAGTACTTC
NA TRBJ2-1 TRBV6-2/TRBV6-3 TRBD1 CASSYRGLNEQFF TGTGCCAGCAGTTACAGGGGGCTCAATGAGCAGTTCTTC
NA TRBJ2-1 TRBV6-5 NA CASSRLQEQFF TGTGCCAGCAGCCGACTACAAGAGCAGTTCTTC
NA TRBJ2-3 TRBV7-2 TRBD2 CASSPRRGGGAPDTQYF TGTGCCAGCAGCCCGAGACGGGGCGGGGGGGCCCCCGATACGCAGTATTTT
NA TRBJ2-3 TRBV2 TRBD2 CASSPGLAGITDTQYF TGTGCCAGCAGTCCGGGACTAGCGGGGATCACAGATACGCAGTATTTT
NA TRBJ2-3 TRBV7-9 NA CASSLFLADTQYF TGTGCCAGCAGCTTATTTTTAGCAGATACGCAGTATTTT
NA TRBJ2-1 TRBV6-4 NA CASRANNEQFF TGTGCCAGCAGAGCTAACAATGAGCAGTTCTTC
NA TRBJ2-1 TRBV11-2 TRBD2 CASSLISGGASYNEQFF TGTGCCAGCAGCTTAATTAGCGGGGGGGCGTCCTACAATGAGCAGTTCTTC